This entry concerns a single TCR beta chain. Its antigen is still unknown. This record belongs to a study of blood T cells in healthy people across ages. Study-level background: The capture of about one barcoded beta molecule per two T cells was achieved by template switching.

With a J-beta primer mix and a sample-barcoded 5' primer, a second PCR ran 7 to 11 cycles. TCRdb re-derived calls from the 5' RACE reads in MiXCR, one entry per CDR3 protein. The sample consists of 700,000 to 850,000 distinct CDR3 sequences, around 34% of them appearing once. The CDR3 spans 13 residues. Germline V gives CDR1 SGHKS, CDR2 YYEKEE (reference sequence). Germline trimming cut 2 bases from V and 7 bases from J; bases unmatched to any gene: 5. Each of the donors had roughly 10 milliliters of peripheral blood drawn into EDTA-treated Vacutainer tubes. Study results and limitations: In long-lived donors, naive CD4+ cell counts and diversity exceeded those of aged donors.

V is TRBV5-5 and J is TRBJ2-5; 7 nucleotides line up with TRBD1. The receptor was isolated from a man aged 18 to 30 in good health. Material for sequencing was blood. CDR3 amino acids: CASSFTGEATQYF. CDR3 DNA: TGTGCCAGCAGCTTCACAGGGGAAGCGACCCAGTACTTC. Complete variable domain (other parts from reference TRBV5-5 and TRBJ2-5): DAGVTQSPTHLIKTRGQQVTLRCSPISGHKSVSWYQQVLGQGPQFIFQYYEKEERGRGNFPDRFSARQFPNYSSELNVNALLLGDSALYLCASSFTGEATQYFGPGTRLLVL.